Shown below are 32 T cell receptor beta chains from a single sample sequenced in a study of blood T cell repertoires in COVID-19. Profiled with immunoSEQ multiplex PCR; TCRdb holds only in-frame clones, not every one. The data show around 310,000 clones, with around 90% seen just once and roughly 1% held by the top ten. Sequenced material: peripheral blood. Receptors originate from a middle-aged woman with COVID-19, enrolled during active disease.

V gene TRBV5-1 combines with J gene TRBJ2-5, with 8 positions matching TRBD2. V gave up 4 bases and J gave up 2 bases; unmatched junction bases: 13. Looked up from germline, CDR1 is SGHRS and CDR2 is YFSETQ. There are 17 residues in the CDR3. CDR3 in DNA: TGCGCCAGCAGCCCCGACGGGTGGCGGGGGGAGCAAGAGACCCAGTACTTC. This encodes CASSPDGWRGEQETQYF. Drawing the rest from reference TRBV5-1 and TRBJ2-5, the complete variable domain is KAGVTQTPRYLIKTRGQQVTLSCSPISGHRSVSWYQQTPGQGLQFLFEYFSETQRNKGNFPGRFSGRQFSNSRSEMNVSTLELGDSALYLCASSPDGWRGEQETQYFGPGTRLLVL.

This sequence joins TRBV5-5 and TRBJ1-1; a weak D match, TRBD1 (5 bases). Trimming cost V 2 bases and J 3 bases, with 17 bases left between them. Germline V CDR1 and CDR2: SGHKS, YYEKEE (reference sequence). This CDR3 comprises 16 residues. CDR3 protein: CASSFEGVRAYTEAFF. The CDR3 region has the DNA TGTGCCAGCAGCTTTGAAGGGGTCCGGGCGTACACTGAAGCTTTCTTT.

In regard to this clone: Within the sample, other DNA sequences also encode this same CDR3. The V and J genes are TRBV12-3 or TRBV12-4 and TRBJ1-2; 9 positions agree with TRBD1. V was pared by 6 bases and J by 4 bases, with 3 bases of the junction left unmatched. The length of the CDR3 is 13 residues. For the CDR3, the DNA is TGTGCCAGCAGCCCGGGACAGGGCTATGGCTACACCTTC. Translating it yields CASSPGQGYGYTF.

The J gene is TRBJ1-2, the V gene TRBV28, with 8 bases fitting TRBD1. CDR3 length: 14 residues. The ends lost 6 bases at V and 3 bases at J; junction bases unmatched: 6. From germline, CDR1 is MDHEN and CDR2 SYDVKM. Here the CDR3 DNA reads TGTGCCAGCAGGTACTCGGACAGGGACTATGGCTACACCTTC. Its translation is CASRYSDRDYGYTF.

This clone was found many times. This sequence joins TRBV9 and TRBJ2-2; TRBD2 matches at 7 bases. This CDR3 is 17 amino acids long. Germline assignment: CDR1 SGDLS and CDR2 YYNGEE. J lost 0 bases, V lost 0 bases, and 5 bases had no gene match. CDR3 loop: CASSVGAAGTNTGELFF. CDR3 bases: TGTGCCAGCAGCGTAGGGGCAGCGGGAACGAACACCGGGGAGCTGTTTTTT. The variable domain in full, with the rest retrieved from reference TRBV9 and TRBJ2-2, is DSGVTQTPKHLITATGQRVTLRCSPRSGDLSVYWYQQSLDQGLQFLIQYYNGEERAKGNILERFSAQQFPDLHSELNLSSLELGDSALYFCASSVGAAGTNTGELFFGEGSRLTVL.

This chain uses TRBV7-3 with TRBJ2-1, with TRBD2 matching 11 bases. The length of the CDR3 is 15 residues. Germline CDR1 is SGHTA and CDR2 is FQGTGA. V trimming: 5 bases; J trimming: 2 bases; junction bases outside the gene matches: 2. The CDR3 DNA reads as TGTGCCAGCAGCATGGGACTAGCGGCCTACAATGAGCAGTTCTTC. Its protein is CASSMGLAAYNEQFF. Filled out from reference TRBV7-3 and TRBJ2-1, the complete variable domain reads GAGVSQTPSNKVTEKGKYVELRCDPISGHTALYWYRQSLGQGPEFLIYFQGTGAADDSGLPNDRFFAVRPEGSVSTLKIQRTERGDSAVYLCASSMGLAAYNEQFFGPGTRLTVL.

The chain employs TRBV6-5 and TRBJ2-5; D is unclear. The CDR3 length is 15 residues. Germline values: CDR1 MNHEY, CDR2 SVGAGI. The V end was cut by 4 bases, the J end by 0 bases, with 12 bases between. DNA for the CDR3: TGTGCCAGCAGTTTGAGGCAGACCCACCAAGAGACCCAGTACTTC. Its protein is CASSLRQTHQETQYF.

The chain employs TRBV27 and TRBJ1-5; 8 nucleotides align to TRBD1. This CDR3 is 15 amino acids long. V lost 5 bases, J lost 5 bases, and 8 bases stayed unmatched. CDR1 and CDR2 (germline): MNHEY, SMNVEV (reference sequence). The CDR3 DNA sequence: TGTGCCAGCAGTACGACGACAGGGGAGGATCAGCCCCAGCATTTT. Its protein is CASSTTTGEDQPQHF.

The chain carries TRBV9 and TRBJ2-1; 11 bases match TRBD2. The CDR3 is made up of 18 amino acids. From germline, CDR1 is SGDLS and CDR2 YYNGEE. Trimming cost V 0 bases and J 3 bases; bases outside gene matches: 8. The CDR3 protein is CASSVAGGGLAGYNEQFF. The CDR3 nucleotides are TGTGCCAGCAGCGTAGCCGGGGGAGGACTAGCGGGCTACAATGAGCAGTTCTTC.

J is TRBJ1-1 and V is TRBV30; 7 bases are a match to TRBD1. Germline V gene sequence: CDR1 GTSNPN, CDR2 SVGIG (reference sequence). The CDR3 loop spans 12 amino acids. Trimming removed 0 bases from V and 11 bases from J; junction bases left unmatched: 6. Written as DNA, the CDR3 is TGTGCCTGGAGTGTAATTACAGGGGTGGCTTTCTTT. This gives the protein CAWSVITGVAFF.

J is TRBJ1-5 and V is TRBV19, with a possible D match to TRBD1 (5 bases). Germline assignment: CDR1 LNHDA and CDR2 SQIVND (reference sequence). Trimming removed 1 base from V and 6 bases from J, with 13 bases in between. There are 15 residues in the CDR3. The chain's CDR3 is CASSIGGRTSQPQHF. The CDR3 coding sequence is TGTGCCAGTAGTATAGGGGGCAGGACAAGTCAGCCCCAGCATTTT. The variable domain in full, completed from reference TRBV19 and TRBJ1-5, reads DGGITQSPKYLFRKEGQNVTLSCEQNLNHDAMYWYRQDPGQGLRLIYYSQIVNDFQKGDIAEGYSVSREKKESFPLTVTSAQKNPTAFYLCASSIGGRTSQPQHFGDGTRLSIL.

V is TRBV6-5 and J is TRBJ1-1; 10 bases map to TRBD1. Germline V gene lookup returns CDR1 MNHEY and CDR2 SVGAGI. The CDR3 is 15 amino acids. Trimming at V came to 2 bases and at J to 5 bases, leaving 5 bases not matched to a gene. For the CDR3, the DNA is TGTGCCAGCAGTTACCCGGGACAGGGGCTTACTGAAGCTTTCTTT. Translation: CASSYPGQGLTEAFF.

The CDR3 here is CASTPTPLQGMNNEQFF. The CDR3 DNA reads TGCGCCAGCACCCCGACCCCCCTCCAGGGGATGAACAATGAGCAGTTCTTC. The chain couples TRBV5-1 to TRBJ2-1, with D possibly being TRBD1 (6 bases). CDR3 length: 17 amino acids. V was clipped by 6 bases and J by 5 bases, with 24 bases between them. Germline V gene lookup returns CDR1 SGHRS and CDR2 YFSETQ.

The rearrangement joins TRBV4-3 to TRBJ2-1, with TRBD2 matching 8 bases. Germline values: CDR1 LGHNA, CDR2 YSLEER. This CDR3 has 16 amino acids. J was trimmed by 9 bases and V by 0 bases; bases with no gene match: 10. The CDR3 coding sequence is TGCGCCAGCAGCCAAGATCGAGCGGGGGCCCCGCGTGAGCAGTTCTTC. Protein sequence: CASSQDRAGAPREQFF.

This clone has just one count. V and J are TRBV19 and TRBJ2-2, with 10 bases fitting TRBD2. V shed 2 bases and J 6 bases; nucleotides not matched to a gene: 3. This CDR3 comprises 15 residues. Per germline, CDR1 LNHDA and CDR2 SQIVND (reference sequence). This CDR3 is CASSILAGAAGELFF. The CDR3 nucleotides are TGTGCCAGTAGTATACTAGCGGGAGCGGCCGGGGAGCTGTTTTTT.

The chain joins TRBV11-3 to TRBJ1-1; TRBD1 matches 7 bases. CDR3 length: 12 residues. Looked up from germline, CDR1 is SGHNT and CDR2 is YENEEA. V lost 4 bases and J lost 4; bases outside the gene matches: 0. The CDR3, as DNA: TGTGCCAGCAGCTCAGGGGGCACTGAAGCTTTCTTT. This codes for CASSSGGTEAFF.

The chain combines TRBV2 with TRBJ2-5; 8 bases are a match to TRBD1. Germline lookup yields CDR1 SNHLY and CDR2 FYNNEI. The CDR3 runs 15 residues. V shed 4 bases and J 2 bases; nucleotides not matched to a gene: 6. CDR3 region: CASSGGTGGQETQYF. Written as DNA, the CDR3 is TGTGCCAGCAGTGGTGGGACAGGAGGTCAAGAGACCCAGTACTTC. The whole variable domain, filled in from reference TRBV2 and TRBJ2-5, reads EPEVTQTPSHQVTQMGQEVILRCVPISNHLYFYWYRQILGQKVEFLVSFYNNEISEKSEIFDDQFSVERPDGSNFTLKIRSTKLEDSAMYFCASSGGTGGQETQYFGPGTRLLVL.

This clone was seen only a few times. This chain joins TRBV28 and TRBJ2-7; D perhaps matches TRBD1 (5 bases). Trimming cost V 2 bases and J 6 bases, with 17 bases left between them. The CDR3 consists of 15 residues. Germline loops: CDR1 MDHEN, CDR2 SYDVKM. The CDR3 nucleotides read TGTGCCAGCAGTTTAATCGTAAAGGGGATACGCGAGCAGTACTTC. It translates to CASSLIVKGIREQYF.

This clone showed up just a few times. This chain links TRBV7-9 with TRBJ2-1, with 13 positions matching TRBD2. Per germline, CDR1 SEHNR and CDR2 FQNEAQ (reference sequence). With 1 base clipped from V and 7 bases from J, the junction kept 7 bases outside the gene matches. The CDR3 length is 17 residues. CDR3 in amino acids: CASSLVTLAGGPNEQFF. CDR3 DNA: TGTGCCAGCAGCTTAGTAACACTAGCGGGAGGGCCAAATGAGCAGTTCTTC.

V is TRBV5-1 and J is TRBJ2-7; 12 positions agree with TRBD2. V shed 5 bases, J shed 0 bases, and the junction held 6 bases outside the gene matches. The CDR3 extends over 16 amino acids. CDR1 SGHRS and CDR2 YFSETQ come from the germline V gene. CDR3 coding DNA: TGCGCCAGCAGTACTAGCGGGGGGATTAGCTCCTACGAGCAGTACTTC. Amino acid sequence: CASSTSGGISSYEQYF.

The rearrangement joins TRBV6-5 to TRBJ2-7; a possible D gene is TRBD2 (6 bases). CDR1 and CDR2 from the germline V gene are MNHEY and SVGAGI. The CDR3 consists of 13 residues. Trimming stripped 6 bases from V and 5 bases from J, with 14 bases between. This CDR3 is CASSGGRVNEQYF. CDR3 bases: TGTGCCAGCAGCGGAGGGCGGGTTAACGAGCAGTACTTC.

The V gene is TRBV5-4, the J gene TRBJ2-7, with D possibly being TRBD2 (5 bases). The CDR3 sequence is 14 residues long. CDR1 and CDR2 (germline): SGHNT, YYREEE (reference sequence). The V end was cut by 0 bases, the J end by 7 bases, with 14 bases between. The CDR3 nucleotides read TGTGCCAGCAGCTTGGAAGTAGCGTCGGGTGAGCAGTACTTC. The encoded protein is CASSLEVASGEQYF.

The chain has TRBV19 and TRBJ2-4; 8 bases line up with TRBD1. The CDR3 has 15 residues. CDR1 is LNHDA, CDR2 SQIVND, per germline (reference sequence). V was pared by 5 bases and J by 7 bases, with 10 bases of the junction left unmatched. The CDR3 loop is CASSPRTGYGNIQYF. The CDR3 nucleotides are TGTGCCAGTAGTCCCCGGACAGGGTACGGGAACATTCAGTACTTC.

CDR3 nucleotides: TGTGCCAGCAGCTTAACTCCAGGCTATGCGGAGCTGTTTTTT. Translated: CASSLTPGYAELFF. The genes are TRBV7-2 and TRBJ2-2; D remains ambiguous. Deletions cut 2 bases from V and 10 bases from J, with 14 bases between. Germline V gene lookup returns CDR1 SGHTA and CDR2 FQGNSA. The CDR3 is 14 residues long. The complete variable domain, with remaining parts taken from reference TRBV7-2 and TRBJ2-2, reads GAGVSQSPSNKVTEKGKDVELRCDPISGHTALYWYRQSLGQGLEFLIYFQGNSAPDKSGLPSDRFSAERTGGSVSTLTIQRTQQEDSAVYLCASSLTPGYAELFFGEGSRLTVL.

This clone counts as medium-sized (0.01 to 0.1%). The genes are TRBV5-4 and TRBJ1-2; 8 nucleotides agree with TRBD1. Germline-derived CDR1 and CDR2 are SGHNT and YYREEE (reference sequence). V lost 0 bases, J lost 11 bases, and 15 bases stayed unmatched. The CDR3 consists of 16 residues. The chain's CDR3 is CASSLAHGTGQRGYTF. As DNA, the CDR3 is TGTGCCAGCAGCTTGGCCCACGGGACAGGACAAAGGGGGTACACCTTC.

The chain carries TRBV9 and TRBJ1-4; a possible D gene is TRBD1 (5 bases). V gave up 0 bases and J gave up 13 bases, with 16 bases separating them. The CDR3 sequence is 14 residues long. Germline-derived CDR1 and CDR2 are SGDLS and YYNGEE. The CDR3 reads CASSVEDWGGRLFF. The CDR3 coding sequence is TGTGCCAGCAGCGTAGAGGACTGGGGGGGGAGACTGTTTTTT.

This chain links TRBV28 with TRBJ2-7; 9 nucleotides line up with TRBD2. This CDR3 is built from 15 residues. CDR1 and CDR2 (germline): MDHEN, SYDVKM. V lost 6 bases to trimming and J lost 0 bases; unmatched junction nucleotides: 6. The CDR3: CASSPSGGRSYEQYF. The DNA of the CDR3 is TGTGCCAGCAGCCCGAGCGGGGGGCGCTCCTACGAGCAGTACTTC. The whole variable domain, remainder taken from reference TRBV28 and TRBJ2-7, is DVKVTQSSRYLVKRTGEKVFLECVQDMDHENMFWYRQDPGLGLRLIYFSYDVKMKEKGDIPEGYSVSREKKERFSLILESASTNQTSMYLCASSPSGGRSYEQYFGPGTRLTVT.

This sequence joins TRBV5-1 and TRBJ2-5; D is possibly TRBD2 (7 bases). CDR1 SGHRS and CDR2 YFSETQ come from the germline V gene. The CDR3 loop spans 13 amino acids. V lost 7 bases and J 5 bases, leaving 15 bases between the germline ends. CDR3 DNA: TGCGCCAGCGGCGGGGGCCTGGAGGAGACCCAGTACTTC. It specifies CASGGGLEETQYF.

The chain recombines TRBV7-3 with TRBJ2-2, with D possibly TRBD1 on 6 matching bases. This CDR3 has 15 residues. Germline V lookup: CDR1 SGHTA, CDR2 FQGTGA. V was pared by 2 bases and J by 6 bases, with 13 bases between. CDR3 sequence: CASSLRQAPAGELFF. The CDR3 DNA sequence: TGTGCCAGCAGCTTACGACAGGCTCCAGCCGGGGAGCTGTTTTTT.

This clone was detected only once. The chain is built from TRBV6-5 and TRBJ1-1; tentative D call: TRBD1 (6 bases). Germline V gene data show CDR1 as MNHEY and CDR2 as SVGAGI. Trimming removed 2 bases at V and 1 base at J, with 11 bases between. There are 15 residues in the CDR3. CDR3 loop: CASSYGGQPNTEAFF. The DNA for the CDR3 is TGTGCCAGCAGTTACGGGGGACAACCGAACACTGAAGCTTTCTTT.

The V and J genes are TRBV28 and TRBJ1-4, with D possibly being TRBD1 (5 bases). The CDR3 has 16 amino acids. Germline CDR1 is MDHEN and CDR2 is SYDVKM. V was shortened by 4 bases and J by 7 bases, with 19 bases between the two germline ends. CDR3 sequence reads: CASSWPPRGSGEKLFF. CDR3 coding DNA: TGTGCCAGCAGTTGGCCCCCCCGGGGGAGCGGTGAAAAACTGTTTTTT.

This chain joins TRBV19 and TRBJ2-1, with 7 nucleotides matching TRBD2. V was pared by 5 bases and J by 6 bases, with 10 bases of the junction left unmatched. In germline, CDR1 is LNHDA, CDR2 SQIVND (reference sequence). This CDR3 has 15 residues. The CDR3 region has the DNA TGTGCCAGTAGTCCGGGGGATCGGGAGGCCAATGAGCAGTTCTTC. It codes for CASSPGDREANEQFF.